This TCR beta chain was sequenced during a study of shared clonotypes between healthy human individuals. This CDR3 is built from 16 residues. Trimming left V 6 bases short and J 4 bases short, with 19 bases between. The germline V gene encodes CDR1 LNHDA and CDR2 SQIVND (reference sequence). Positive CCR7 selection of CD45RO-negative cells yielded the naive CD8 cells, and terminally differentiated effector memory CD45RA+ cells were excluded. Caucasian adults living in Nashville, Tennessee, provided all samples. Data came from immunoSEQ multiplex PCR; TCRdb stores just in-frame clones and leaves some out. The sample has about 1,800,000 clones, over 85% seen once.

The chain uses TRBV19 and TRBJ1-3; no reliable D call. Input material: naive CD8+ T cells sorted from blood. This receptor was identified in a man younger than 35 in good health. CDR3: CASSSISVADGNTIYF. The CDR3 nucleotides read TGTGCCAGTAGCAGTATCTCCGTAGCTGACGGAAACACCATATATTTT.